The clone carrying this T cell receptor (beta chain) has only a few counts. The CDR3 has 14 amino acids. Unmatched junction bases numbered 2, after V lost 6 bases and J lost 7 bases. Germline V gene lookup returns CDR1 MRHNA and CDR2 SNTAGT. This entry comes from a study of blood T cell repertoires in COVID-19. At the level of the study: In each case, the material was cDNA or gDNA derived from T cells, B-cell-depleted T cells, or PBMCs.

Per the original methods: Counts of nucleated cells, estimated from reference gene primer amplification, were obtained. Profiling relied on immunoSEQ multiplex PCR, and the TCRdb table lists in-frame clones only, not all of them. V, J and clone size reflect that table, while D and trimming were determined from the DNA. The table has fewer than 150,000 clones, under 85% seen once. The sequenced sample was peripheral blood. The sequence was collected from a human donor in a cohort sampled during active COVID-19. The chain is built from TRBV6-4 and TRBJ1-6; 11 bases are a match to TRBD1. The CDR3 reads CASRGQGVNSPLHF. As DNA, the CDR3 is TGTGCCAGCAGGGGACAGGGGGTAAATTCACCCCTCCACTTT.